This T cell receptor beta chain stems from a study of identical twins. TCRdb reanalysed the 5' RACE reads using MiXCR and keeps one entry per CDR3 protein. The sample has about 220,000 distinct CDR3 sequences, 7.5% seen once. CDR3 size: 14 residues. V dropped 3 bases and J dropped 2; count of bases not matched to a gene: 5. Germline values: CDR1 SGDLS, CDR2 YYNGEE. In its sample, this clonotype was seen a few times. These same records also appear under a second study, on yellow fever vaccine responses in identical twins.

Material for sequencing was CD8+ T cells sorted from blood. V gene TRBV9 combines with J gene TRBJ2-7; 7 nucleotides match TRBD2. The source is a woman between 18 and 29 years old in good health. CDR3 region: CASSAGTTTYEQYF. CDR3 DNA sequence: TGTGCCAGCAGCGCCGGGACTACGACCTACGAGCAGTACTTC.